A selection of T cell receptor beta chains follows, all from one sample in a study of beta chain features in type 1 diabetes. The protocol was immunoSEQ multiplex PCR, while the TCRdb copy is restricted to in-frame clones and leaves out a portion. This sample carries 240,000 or so clones, 25% to 30% of them seen once, and the ten largest clones take roughly 4%. The material sequenced was central memory CD4+ T cells from blood. Receptors originate from a man aged 30 to 45 in good health. The CDR3 runs from the conserved cysteine through the conserved F or W. A D gene is named only where the DNA matches it firmly. Only part of the rows carry a size: once, few, many, or a class if the clone is expanded.

clone size	V gene	D gene	J gene	CDR3 protein	CDR3 DNA
.	TRBV9	.	TRBJ2-1	CASSVWLEGGEQFF	TGTGCCAGCAGCGTTTGGCTAGAGGGGGGTGAGCAGTTCTTC
.	TRBV28	.	TRBJ2-6	CASSQLGAVLTF	TGTGCCAGCAGCCAATTGGGGGCCGTCCTGACTTTC
.	TRBV6-5	TRBD1	TRBJ1-5	CASRLDRNQPQHF	TGTGCCAGCAGACTGGACAGGAATCAGCCCCAGCATTTT
few	TRBV6-4	TRBD2	TRBJ2-3	CASRLAREADTQYF	TGTGCCAGCAGACTAGCGCGTGAGGCGGATACGCAGTATTTT
few	TRBV30	.	TRBJ2-3	CAWSDGLFTDTQYF	TGTGCCTGGAGTGATGGACTCTTCACAGATACGCAGTATTTT
.	TRBV4-3	TRBD2	TRBJ2-1	CASSQSISGSSYNEQFF	TGCGCCAGCAGCCAGTCAATTAGCGGGAGCTCCTACAATGAGCAGTTCTTC
.	TRBV7-2	.	TRBJ2-7	CASRGHSSYEQYF	TGTGCCAGCAGGGGACACTCCTCCTACGAGCAGTACTTC
.	TRBV29-1	TRBD2	TRBJ2-1	CSVGVAGNEQFF	TGCAGCGTTGGGGTAGCGGGAAACGAGCAGTTCTTC
few	TRBV2	.	TRBJ2-7	CASRPDGYEQYF	TGTGCCAGCAGGCCCGACGGCTACGAGCAGTACTTC
many	TRBV18	.	TRBJ1-6	CASSLDSSNSPLHF	TGTGCCAGCTCCCTTGACAGCTCTAATTCACCCCTCCACTTT
.	TRBV27	.	TRBJ2-7	CASSLGGNSYEQYF	TGTGCCAGCAGTTTAGGGGGCAACTCCTACGAGCAGTACTTC
many	TRBV7-9	.	TRBJ2-5	CASSTGPIGETQYF	TGTGCCAGCAGTACGGGGCCGATCGGGGAGACCCAGTACTTC
.	TRBV4-3	.	TRBJ2-7	CASSSDSGAREQYF	TGCGCCAGCAGCTCAGACAGTGGGGCCCGCGAGCAGTACTTC